This passage covers 18 T cell receptor beta chains from one sample sequenced in a study of blood T cell repertoires in COVID-19. Generated by immunoSEQ multiplex PCR, the TCRdb table keeps only in-frame clones and is missing some. Of roughly 290,000 clones listed, approximately 85% are singletons. Sequenced input: PBMCs or T cells enriched from blood (not recorded which). Source of these receptors: a woman aged 25 to 39 who had recovered from COVID-19.

The CDR3 region is CASSYSQVDYGYTF. DNA of the CDR3: TGTGCCAGCAGTTACTCCCAGGTGGACTATGGCTACACCTTC. The V and J genes are TRBV6-5 and TRBJ1-2; D is ambiguous. Germline CDR1 MNHEY, CDR2 SVGAGI. Trimming removed 0 bases at V and 3 bases at J, with 8 bases between. This CDR3 has 14 residues.

The chain links TRBV28 to TRBJ1-1; perhaps TRBD1 as D (6 bases). Germline lookup yields CDR1 MDHEN and CDR2 SYDVKM. The CDR3 sequence is 15 residues long. Trimming removed 4 bases from V and 1 base from J, with 13 bases in between. CDR3 protein: CASSSPSRGNTEAFF. CDR3 sequence (DNA): TGTGCCAGCAGTTCACCCTCCAGGGGGAACACTGAAGCTTTCTTT.

The genes are TRBV24-1 and TRBJ2-3; 12 bases align to TRBD2. V dropped 4 bases and J dropped 5; count of bases not matched to a gene: 9. The CDR3 is 17 residues long. Germline V gene data show CDR1 as KGHDR and CDR2 as SFDVKD. The chain's CDR3 is CATSEASSGRARDTQYF. For the CDR3, the DNA is TGTGCCACCAGTGAGGCCTCTAGCGGGAGGGCCAGAGATACGCAGTATTTT.

V gene TRBV6-5 combines with J gene TRBJ2-3, with a tentative D call TRBD1 (5 bases). Trimming stripped 6 bases from V and 1 base from J, with 14 bases between. The V gene's germline CDR1 is MNHEY and CDR2 SVGAGI. This CDR3 has 15 amino acids. CDR3 sequence (DNA): TGTGCCAGCAGCCATACAGGTACCCGCACAGATACGCAGTATTTT. It is translated as CASSHTGTRTDTQYF.

V usage is TRBV18 and J usage is TRBJ1-4; the D gene is possibly TRBD1 (5 bases). The CDR3 consists of 15 residues. The germline V and J ends were trimmed by 3 bases and 1 base, with 9 bases remaining between them. CDR1 and CDR2 (germline): KGHSH, LQKENI. The CDR3 is CASSPKGQTNEKLFF. CDR3 bases: TGTGCCAGCTCACCGAAGGGGCAAACTAATGAAAAACTGTTTTTT.

V gene TRBV3-1 (or the pseudogene TRBV3-2) combines with J gene TRBJ1-1; 7 positions match TRBD1. This CDR3 is built from 14 residues. Per the germline V gene, CDR1 is LGHDT and CDR2 is YNNKEL (reference sequence). The V gene end was trimmed by 1 base and the J gene end by 4 bases; junction bases not matched to a gene: 3. The chain's CDR3 is CASSQGQGGTEAFF. The DNA for the CDR3 is TGTGCCAGCAGCCAAGGGCAGGGGGGCACTGAAGCTTTCTTT.

This chain links TRBV7-9 with TRBJ1-6; TRBD1 agrees at 8 bases. The CDR3 runs to 15 residues. The germline V gene encodes CDR1 SEHNR and CDR2 FQNEAQ (reference sequence). V was pared by 5 bases and J by 6 bases, with 6 bases of the junction left unmatched. The CDR3 DNA reads TGTGCCAGCAGCATGGACAGGGTGCGTAATTCACCCCTCCACTTT. Translation: CASSMDRVRNSPLHF. Full variable domain (missing parts from reference TRBV7-9 and TRBJ1-6): DTGVSQNPRHKITKRGQNVTFRCDPISEHNRLYWYRQTLGQGPEFLTYFQNEAQLEKSRLLSDRFSAERPKGSFSTLEIQRTEQGDSAMYLCASSMDRVRNSPLHFGNGTRLTVT.

This chain joins TRBV11-3 and TRBJ1-1; D possibly corresponds to TRBD1 (5 bases). CDR3 length: 12 amino acids. The V and J ends lost 2 bases and 6 bases respectively, with 7 bases between them. Germline V lookup: CDR1 SGHNT, CDR2 YENEEA. The CDR3 sequence is CASSLRGSEAFF. CDR3 in DNA: TGTGCCAGCAGCTTACGGGGGTCTGAAGCTTTCTTT.

The V call is TRBV25-1, the J call TRBJ2-7; 10 bases are shared with TRBD1. The V gene's germline CDR1 is MGHDK and CDR2 SYGVNS. This CDR3 region has 13 residues. Trimming removed 7 bases from V and 2 bases from J; junction bases left unmatched: 2. The CDR3 loop is CASTGTGAYEQYF. The CDR3 DNA is TGTGCCAGCACCGGGACAGGGGCCTACGAGCAGTACTTC.

The rearrangement joins TRBV5-6 to TRBJ2-6; possibly TRBD2 for D (5 bases). CDR1 SGHDT and CDR2 YYEEEE come from the germline V gene. V was trimmed by 0 bases and J by 0 bases, leaving 7 bases between them. The CDR3 is 16 amino acids. The CDR3 region is CASSLGGFSGANVLTF. The CDR3 bases are TGTGCCAGCAGCTTGGGAGGGTTCTCTGGGGCCAACGTCCTGACTTTC.

This clone was seen ten or more times. This chain uses TRBV18 with TRBJ1-6, with D possibly matching TRBD1 (5 bases). The CDR3 spans 14 residues. Germline assignment: CDR1 KGHSH and CDR2 LQKENI. Trimming removed 4 bases from V and 6 bases from J, with 10 bases in between. The CDR3 reads CASSLTETNSPLHF. The CDR3 DNA reads as TGTGCCAGCTCACTGACAGAGACTAATTCACCCCTCCACTTT. The full variable domain, its missing parts supplied by reference TRBV18 and TRBJ1-6, is NAGVMQNPRHLVRRRGQEARLRCSPMKGHSHVYWYRQLPEEGLKFMVYLQKENIIDESGMPKERFSAEFPKEGPSILRIQQVVRGDSAAYFCASSLTETNSPLHFGNGTRLTVT.

The chain combines TRBV10-1 with TRBJ1-1; TRBD1 agrees at 7 bases. This CDR3 region has 17 residues. The junction had 12 bases not matched to a gene; V was cut back by 4 bases and J by 1 base. Looked up from germline, CDR1 is WNHNN and CDR2 is SYGVQD (reference sequence). The CDR3 DNA reads TGCGCCAGCAGTGCGTCACTCTGGGGACAGCCGAACACTGAAGCTTTCTTT. Its translation is CASSASLWGQPNTEAFF.

This chain connects TRBV28 to TRBJ1-6; D may be TRBD1 (6 bases). V lost 6 bases to trimming and J lost 1 base, with 16 bases between them. This CDR3 spans 17 amino acids. From germline, CDR1 is MDHEN and CDR2 SYDVKM. The CDR3 protein is CASSRTGLWSYNSPLHF. The CDR3 nucleotides are TGTGCCAGCAGCCGAACAGGGCTCTGGTCCTATAATTCACCCCTCCACTTT.

The CDR3 region is CASSIRQGGGTEAFF. CDR3 nucleotides: TGTGCCAGCAGCATCCGACAGGGGGGAGGCACTGAAGCTTTCTTT. The rearrangement uses TRBV7-9 and TRBJ1-1, with 9 nucleotides matching TRBD1. The CDR3 extends over 15 amino acids. The V gene end was trimmed by 5 bases and the J gene end by 4 bases; junction bases not matched to a gene: 8. The germline CDR1 and CDR2 sequences are SEHNR and FQNEAQ (reference sequence).

The rearrangement uses TRBV9 and TRBJ1-3, with D hard to call. The CDR3 sequence is 15 residues long. Between the trimmed V and J ends, which lost 0 bases and 4 bases, there was a span of 11 bases. Germline CDR1 reads SGDLS; CDR2 reads YYNGEE. The CDR3 DNA sequence: TGTGCCAGCAGCGTAGCGGGGATCGTAGGAAACACCATATATTTT. Translation: CASSVAGIVGNTIYF.

J is TRBJ2-7 and V is TRBV11-2, with TRBD1 as a possible D gene (5 bases). CDR1 and CDR2 from the germline V gene are SGHAT and FQNNGV. V shed 5 bases and J shed 0 bases, with 17 bases lying between them. The CDR3 is 16 residues long. CDR3 residues: CASSAPGTGSSYEQYF. The CDR3 region has the DNA TGTGCCAGCAGCGCCCCTGGTACAGGTAGCTCCTACGAGCAGTACTTC. Based on the CDR3 plus reference TRBV11-2 and TRBJ2-7, the full variable domain is EAGVAQSPRYKIIEKRQSVAFWCNPISGHATLYWYQQILGQGPKLLIQFQNNGVVDDSQLPKDRFSAERLKGVDSTLKIQPAKLEDSAVYLCASSAPGTGSSYEQYFGPGTRLTVT.

With respect to this clone: Sequence at one end of the junction differs from germline and may be a read error. DNA for the CDR3: TGTGCCAGCAGTTACTCTATCGGGAACCCTGAAGCTTTCTTT. It codes for CASSYSIGNPEAFF. J is TRBJ1-1 and V is TRBV6-2 or TRBV6-3; D unclear. The CDR3 contains 14 residues. In germline, CDR1 is MNHEY, CDR2 SVGEGT.

The chain carries TRBV28 and TRBJ1-1; 9 bases align to TRBD1. Trimming at V came to 5 bases and at J to 1 base, leaving 5 bases not matched to a gene. From germline, CDR1 is MDHEN and CDR2 SYDVKM. This CDR3 has 15 residues. The CDR3 region is CASSVPGQGNTEAFF. The CDR3 DNA sequence: TGTGCCAGCAGTGTTCCGGGACAGGGGAACACTGAAGCTTTCTTT.